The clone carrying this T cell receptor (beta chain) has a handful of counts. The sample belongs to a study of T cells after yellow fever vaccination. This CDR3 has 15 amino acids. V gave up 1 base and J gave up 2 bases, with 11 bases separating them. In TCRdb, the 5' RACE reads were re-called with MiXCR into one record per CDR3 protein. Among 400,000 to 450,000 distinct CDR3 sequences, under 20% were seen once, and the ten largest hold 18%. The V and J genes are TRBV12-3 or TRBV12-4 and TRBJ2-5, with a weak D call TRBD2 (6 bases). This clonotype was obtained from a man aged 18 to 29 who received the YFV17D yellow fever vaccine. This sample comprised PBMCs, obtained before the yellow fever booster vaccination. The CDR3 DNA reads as TGTGCCAGCAGTTTAGAGGGACTCCCACAAGAGACCCAGTACTTC. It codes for CASSLEGLPQETQYF.